The 16 T cell receptor beta chains below come from one sample, sequenced in a study of cytomegalovirus exposure and HLA in healthy donors. Data came from immunoSEQ multiplex PCR; TCRdb stores just in-frame clones and leaves some out. The sample comprises more than 250,000 clones, 86% of which are singletons, and 0.65% to 0.85% rests with the top ten. Sequencing was performed on PBMCs. The source of these receptors is a woman aged 18-35 years in good health and CMV-seronegative.

This clone was detected a few times. The chain combines TRBV6-1 with TRBJ2-7, with D unclear. The germline V gene encodes CDR1 MNHNS and CDR2 SASEGT. This CDR3 spans 11 amino acids. V dropped 6 bases and J dropped 2 bases, with 5 bases sitting between them. This chain's CDR3 is CASSPAYEQYF. The CDR3 bases are TGTGCCAGCAGCCCAGCCTACGAGCAGTACTTC.

V usage is TRBV18 and J usage is TRBJ1-1; D is uncertain. This CDR3 is built from 13 residues. V dropped 6 bases and J dropped 4 bases, with 12 bases sitting between them. CDR1 KGHSH and CDR2 LQKENI come from the germline V gene. This chain's CDR3 is CASSLRDGTEAFF. For the CDR3, the DNA is TGTGCCAGCTCCCTCCGGGATGGCACTGAAGCTTTCTTT.

The gene calls are TRBV2 and TRBJ1-3, with a weak D call TRBD1 (6 bases). CDR1 is SNHLY, CDR2 FYNNEI, per germline. Deletions cut 4 bases from V and 0 bases from J, with 13 bases between. This CDR3 has 16 amino acids. CDR3: CASSVLRTDSGNTIYF. The CDR3 DNA reads as TGTGCCAGCAGTGTATTAAGGACAGACTCTGGAAACACCATATATTTT.

The chain has TRBV6-5 and TRBJ2-7, with 12 bases that match TRBD2. Unmatched junction bases numbered 3, after V lost 6 bases and J lost 3 bases. Germline-derived CDR1 and CDR2 are MNHEY and SVGAGI. The CDR3 sequence is 14 residues long. CDR3 coding DNA: TGTGCCAGCAGACCTAGCGGGGGGGGCTACGAGCAGTACTTC. This gives the protein CASRPSGGGYEQYF.

The chain carries TRBV7-2 and TRBJ2-3; 8 bases agree with TRBD2. V gave up 5 bases and J gave up 4 bases; unmatched junction bases: 11. This CDR3 contains 16 residues. The germline V gene encodes CDR1 SGHTA and CDR2 FQGNSA. CDR3 sequence: CASSPDGRGSSDTQYF. The CDR3 bases are TGTGCCAGCAGCCCCGACGGGAGGGGTAGTTCAGATACGCAGTATTTT.

The chain recombines TRBV7-9 with TRBJ2-7, with D unclear. V shed 6 bases and J shed 6 bases, with 12 bases lying between them. The germline V gene has CDR1 SEHNR and CDR2 FQNEAQ (reference sequence). The CDR3 is 12 residues long. CDR3 loop: CASSPASGEQYF. The CDR3 DNA reads TGTGCCAGCAGTCCCGCGTCGGGCGAGCAGTACTTC.

The chain couples TRBV4-3 to TRBJ2-7; tentatively, D is TRBD1 (6 bases). Germline-derived CDR1 and CDR2 are LGHNA and YSLEER. Trimming cost V 1 base and J 9 bases, with 22 bases left between them. This CDR3 contains 16 residues. CDR3 in DNA: TGCGCCAGCAGCCAAGTCCCGGGACAAGGGGCTTTGGGGCAGTACTTC. This gives the protein CASSQVPGQGALGQYF.

The chain carries TRBV28 and TRBJ2-4; a weak D match, TRBD1 (6 bases). The CDR3 is 17 amino acids. Deletions cut 4 bases from V and 0 bases from J, with 16 bases between. Germline values: CDR1 MDHEN, CDR2 SYDVKM. This CDR3 is CASSSPRGDPAKNIQYF. DNA for the CDR3: TGTGCCAGCAGTTCCCCCAGGGGCGATCCAGCCAAAAACATTCAGTACTTC.

This chain joins TRBV27 and TRBJ1-5, with D possibly TRBD1 on 5 matching bases. CDR3 size: 14 residues. Trimming shortened V by 6 bases and J by 7 bases, and 16 bases separated the two germline ends. The V gene's germline CDR1 is MNHEY and CDR2 SMNVEV (reference sequence). Here the CDR3 reads CASSMGGSGQPQHF. The CDR3 nucleotides are TGTGCCAGCAGCATGGGGGGATCCGGACAGCCCCAGCATTTT.

This clone was observed once. In nucleotides, the CDR3 is TGTGCCAGCAGTGAGGCCCCGGGACAGGGACGCTATGAGCAGTTCTTC. Amino acids: CASSEAPGQGRYEQFF. V is TRBV2 and J is TRBJ2-1; 9 bases match TRBD1. Germline CDR1 is SNHLY and CDR2 is FYNNEI. The CDR3 covers 16 residues. The V segment lost 3 bases and the J segment 8 bases; nucleotides outside the gene matches: 11.

The chain is built from TRBV2 and TRBJ2-1, with D maybe TRBD2 (6 bases). CDR1 SNHLY and CDR2 FYNNEI come from the germline V gene. The CDR3 extends over 15 amino acids. The V gene lost 9 bases and the J gene lost 0 bases, with 15 bases spanning the gap. CDR3 loop: CASRLAASSYNEQFF. CDR3 DNA sequence: TGTGCCAGTCGATTAGCGGCCAGCTCCTACAATGAGCAGTTCTTC. The entire variable domain, with the rest obtained from reference TRBV2 and TRBJ2-1, is as follows: EPEVTQTPSHQVTQMGQEVILRCVPISNHLYFYWYRQILGQKVEFLVSFYNNEISEKSEIFDDQFSVERPDGSNFTLKIRSTKLEDSAMYFCASRLAASSYNEQFFGPGTRLTVL.

The chain combines TRBV9 with TRBJ2-1; 8 nucleotides align to TRBD2. This CDR3 contains 14 residues. Germline values: CDR1 SGDLS, CDR2 YYNGEE. Trimming at V came to 3 bases and at J to 8 bases, leaving 7 bases not matched to a gene. In DNA form, the CDR3 reads TGTGCCAGCAGCGGAGGAGGGACTAGACATGAGCAGTTCTTC. Residues: CASSGGGTRHEQFF.

In this sample, this clone turned up a few times. This chain joins TRBV19 and TRBJ2-7; 9 nucleotides agree with TRBD1. CDR1 is LNHDA and CDR2 is SQIVND in the germline V gene (reference sequence). The CDR3 length is 15 residues. V shed 4 bases and J 3 bases; nucleotides not matched to a gene: 7. The CDR3 loop is CASSTSTGGSYEQYF. The CDR3 DNA follows: TGTGCCAGTAGTACCTCGACAGGGGGGAGCTACGAGCAGTACTTC. The full variable domain, with the rest looked up from reference TRBV19 and TRBJ2-7, is DGGITQSPKYLFRKEGQNVTLSCEQNLNHDAMYWYRQDPGQGLRLIYYSQIVNDFQKGDIAEGYSVSREKKESFPLTVTSAQKNPTAFYLCASSTSTGGSYEQYFGPGTRLTVT.

This chain uses TRBV10-3 with TRBJ2-2; D uncertain. The CDR3 has 11 residues. V lost 7 bases and J 2 bases, leaving 2 bases between the germline ends. Germline values: CDR1 ENHRY, CDR2 SYGVKD. The CDR3 DNA follows: TGTGCCATCACTAACACCGGGGAGCTGTTTTTT. Amino acids: CAITNTGELFF.

The chain is built from TRBV5-6 and TRBJ2-1, with 9 bases aligning to TRBD1. The CDR3 length is 15 residues. Losses at the gene ends were 4 bases for V and 9 bases for J; bases not matched to a gene: 11. Germline CDR1 SGHDT, CDR2 YYEEEE. Here the CDR3 reads CASSPGGQGSSEQFF. CDR3 DNA sequence: TGTGCCAGCAGCCCGGGGGGACAGGGATCGAGTGAGCAGTTCTTC.

The V call is TRBV2, the J call TRBJ2-2, with D perhaps TRBD2 (6 bases). The CDR3 runs 13 residues. Germline assignment: CDR1 SNHLY and CDR2 FYNNEI. Trimming took 7 bases from V and 5 from J, leaving 11 bases between them. Written as DNA, the CDR3 is TGTGCCAGCACGGCGGGAAATACCGGGGAGCTGTTTTTT. Amino acid sequence: CASTAGNTGELFF.